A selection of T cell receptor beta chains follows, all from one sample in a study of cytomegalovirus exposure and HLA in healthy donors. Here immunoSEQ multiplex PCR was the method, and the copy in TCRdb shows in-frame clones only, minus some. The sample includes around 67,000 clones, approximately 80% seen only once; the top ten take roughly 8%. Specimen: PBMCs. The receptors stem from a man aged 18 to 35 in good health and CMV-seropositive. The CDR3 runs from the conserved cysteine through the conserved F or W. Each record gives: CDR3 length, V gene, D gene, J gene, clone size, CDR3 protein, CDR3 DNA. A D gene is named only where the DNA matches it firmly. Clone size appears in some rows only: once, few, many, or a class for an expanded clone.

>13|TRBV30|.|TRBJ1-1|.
CAWSISDATEAFF
TGTGCCTGGAGTATCTCAGATGCCACTGAAGCTTTCTTT
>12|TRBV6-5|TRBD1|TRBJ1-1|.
CASSYGQGRAFF
TGTGCCAGCAGTTACGGACAGGGCAGAGCTTTCTTT
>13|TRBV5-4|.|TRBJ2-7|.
CASSLFQSYEQYF
TGTGCCAGCAGCTTGTTCCAGTCCTACGAGCAGTACTTC
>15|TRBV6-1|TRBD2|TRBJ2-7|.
CASSGLAEFSYEQYF
TGTGCCAGCAGTGGACTAGCGGAATTTTCCTACGAGCAGTACTTC
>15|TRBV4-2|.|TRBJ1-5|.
CASSQETEGWQPQHF
TGTGCCAGCAGCCAAGAGACGGAGGGCTGGCAGCCCCAGCATTTT
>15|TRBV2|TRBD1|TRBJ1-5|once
CASSEASAGGQPQHF
TGTGCCAGCAGTGAAGCGTCGGCAGGGGGACAGCCCCAGCATTTT
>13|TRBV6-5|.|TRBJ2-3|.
CASSGTGGDTQYF
TGTGCCAGCAGTGGGACTGGGGGAGATACGCAGTATTTT
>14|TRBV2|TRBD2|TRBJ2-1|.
CANPTGGFGGEQFF
TGTGCCAACCCCACGGGAGGTTTTGGCGGTGAGCAGTTCTTC
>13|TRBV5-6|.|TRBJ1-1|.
CASSQQVTTEAFF
TGTGCCAGCAGCCAACAGGTTACCACTGAAGCTTTCTTT
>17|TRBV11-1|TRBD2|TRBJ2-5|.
CASSSPRGGSVQETQYF
TGTGCCAGCAGCTCCCCCCGGGGGGGAAGTGTACAAGAGACCCAGTACTTC
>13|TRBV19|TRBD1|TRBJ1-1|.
CASRVTGGTEAFF
TGTGCCAGTAGGGTGACAGGGGGAACTGAAGCTTTCTTT
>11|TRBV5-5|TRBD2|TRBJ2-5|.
CASSWGREQYF
TGTGCCAGCAGCTGGGGGAGGGAGCAGTACTTC
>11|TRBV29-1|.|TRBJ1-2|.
CSAGTAYGYTF
TGCAGCGCTGGGACTGCGTATGGCTACACCTTC
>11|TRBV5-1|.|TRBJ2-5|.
CASSSQETQYF
TGCGCCAGCAGCTCTCAAGAGACCCAGTACTTC
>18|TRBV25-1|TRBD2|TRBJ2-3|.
CASSPPGLAGGTTDTQYF
TGTGCCAGCAGTCCACCGGGACTAGCGGGAGGGACCACAGATACGCAGTATTTT
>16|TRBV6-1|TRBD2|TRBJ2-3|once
CASSALAGADTDTQYF
TGTGCCAGCAGTGCGCTAGCGGGGGCCGACACAGATACGCAGTATTTT
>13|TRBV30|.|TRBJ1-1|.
CAWRGGGYTEAFF
TGTGCCTGGAGGGGAGGGGGATACACTGAAGCTTTCTTT
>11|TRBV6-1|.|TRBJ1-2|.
CASSDQYGYTF
TGTGCCAGCAGTGATCAGTATGGCTACACCTTC
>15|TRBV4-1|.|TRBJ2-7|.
CASSWIRGSSYEQYF
TGCGCCAGCAGCTGGATTAGGGGAAGCTCCTACGAGCAGTACTTC
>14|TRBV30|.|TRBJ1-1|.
CAWSALGGNTEAFF
TGTGCCTGGAGCGCCCTAGGAGGGAACACTGAAGCTTTCTTT
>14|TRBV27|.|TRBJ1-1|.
CASSFGRMNTEAFF
TGTGCCAGCAGTTTCGGCAGGATGAACACTGAAGCTTTCTTT
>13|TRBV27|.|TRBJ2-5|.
CASRQGGRETQYF
TGTGCCAGCAGGCAGGGGGGTAGGGAGACCCAGTACTTC
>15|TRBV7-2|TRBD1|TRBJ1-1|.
CASSFRTGGDTEAFF
TGTGCCAGCAGCTTCCGGACAGGGGGGGACACTGAAGCTTTCTTT
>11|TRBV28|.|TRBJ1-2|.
CASSFAGGYTF
TGTGCCAGCAGTTTCGCCGGGGGCTACACCTTC
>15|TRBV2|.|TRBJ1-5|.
CASSRGEDSNQPQHF
TGTGCCAGCAGCCGGGGTGAAGATAGCAATCAGCCCCAGCATTTT
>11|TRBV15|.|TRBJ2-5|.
CATSRGRGQYF
TGTGCCACCAGCAGAGGCCGAGGGCAGTACTTC
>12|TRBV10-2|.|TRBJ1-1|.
CASTGGNTEAFF
TGCGCCAGCACGGGGGGGAACACTGAAGCTTTCTTT
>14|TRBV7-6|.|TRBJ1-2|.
CASSPRGASYGYTF
TGTGCCAGCAGTCCCCGGGGAGCTTCCTATGGCTACACCTTC
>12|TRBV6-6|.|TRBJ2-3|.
CATWADTDTQYF
TGTGCCACTTGGGCCGACACAGATACGCAGTATTTT
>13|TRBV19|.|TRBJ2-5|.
CASNQWGEETQYF
TGTGCCAGTAACCAGTGGGGGGAAGAGACCCAGTACTTC
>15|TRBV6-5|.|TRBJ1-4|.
CASSYSRDMYEKLFF
TGTGCCAGCAGTTACTCGAGGGACATGTATGAAAAACTGTTTTTT
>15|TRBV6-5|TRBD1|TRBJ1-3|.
CASSLRTGAGNTIYF
TGTGCCAGCAGCCTTCGGACAGGGGCTGGAAACACCATATATTTT
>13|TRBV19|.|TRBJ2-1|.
CASSISTSGEQFF
TGTGCCAGTAGTATATCTACTAGTGGTGAGCAGTTCTTC
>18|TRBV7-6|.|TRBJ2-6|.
CASSSTGPESSGANVLTF
TGTGCCAGCAGCTCCACTGGTCCGGAGAGCTCTGGGGCCAACGTCCTGACTTTC
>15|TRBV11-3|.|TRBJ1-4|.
CASSQTGGTNEKLFF
TGTGCCAGCAGCCAGACGGGGGGAACTAATGAAAAACTGTTTTTT
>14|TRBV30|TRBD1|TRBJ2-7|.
CAWSGQGVSYEQYF
TGTGCCTGGAGTGGACAGGGGGTCTCCTACGAGCAGTACTTC
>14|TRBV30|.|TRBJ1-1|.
CACARPGVNTEAFF
TGTGCGTGCGCAAGACCGGGGGTGAACACTGAAGCTTTCTTT
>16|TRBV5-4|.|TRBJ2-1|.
CASSLKSGSDLNEQFF
TGTGCCAGCAGCTTGAAATCGGGGAGCGATCTAAATGAGCAGTTCTTC
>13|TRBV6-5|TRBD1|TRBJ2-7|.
CASRTGLAGEQYF
TGTGCCAGCAGGACAGGGCTGGCGGGCGAGCAGTACTTC